These 3 T cell receptor beta chains were sequenced from one sample in a study of T-cell memory formation after mild COVID-19. TCRdb reanalysed the 5' RACE reads using MiXCR and keeps one entry per CDR3 protein. This sample yields about 260,000 distinct CDR3 sequences, of which around 15% are seen a single time; roughly 22% belongs to the top ten. Sequencing used PBMCs or a T cell subset sorted from them (not recorded which). Receptors were obtained from a man in his late teens or twenties who had mild COVID-19 (a few samples of this study predate the infection). Cell type and time point are not known.

This clonotype was detected a few times. The V and J genes are TRBV7-9 and TRBJ2-1; possible D gene TRBD2, 5 bases. This CDR3 has 15 residues. Germline V gene data show CDR1 as SEHNR and CDR2 as FQNEAQ (reference sequence). Trimming removed 7 bases at V and 8 bases at J, with 21 bases between. The CDR3 loop is CASTPDPAVVDEQFF. The DNA for the CDR3 is TGTGCCAGCACCCCCGACCCAGCGGTCGTCGATGAGCAGTTCTTC.

This chain links TRBV29-1 with TRBJ2-7; D is undetermined. The length of the CDR3 is 15 residues. Germline loops: CDR1 SQVTM, CDR2 ANQGSEA. V was pared by 4 bases and J by 3 bases, with 19 bases between. CDR3 in amino acids: CSVAPDWYENYEQYF. The CDR3 DNA follows: TGCAGCGTTGCCCCAGACTGGTACGAAAACTACGAGCAGTACTTC.

The V call is TRBV6-2 or TRBV6-3, the J call TRBJ2-2; perhaps D is TRBD1 or TRBD2 (5 bases each). V lost 3 bases, J lost 7 bases, and 9 bases lay in between. This CDR3 comprises 13 residues. Germline loops: CDR1 MNHEY, CDR2 SVGEGT. The CDR3 nucleotides read TGTGCCAGCAGTTATGGGGGTGTCGGGGAGCTGTTTTTT. Its protein is CASSYGGVGELFF.